This T cell receptor (beta chain) is from a study of blood T cells in healthy people across ages (dated by TCRdb to about 2015). Study-wide context: In model experiments, template switching captured about one uniquely barcoded TCR beta cDNA molecule for every two T cells. To avoid experimental bias, donors of different ages were spread randomly across the sequencing lanes. Two additional independent replicas of 1 million unique cDNA reads from the same blood draw were analyzed for two donors (one aged 18 to 30 and one aged 80 or older). To track age-related changes in TCR beta repertoire diversity, the study relied on deep sequencing normalized with unique cDNA molecular identifiers. Donors were grouped into four age groups: young (average roughly 15 years), middle-aged (roughly 40), aged (around 60) and long-lived (less than 85).

The CDR1 and CDR2 encoded by the germline V gene are LGHNA and YNFKEQ. Measured from the cysteine to the phenylalanine, the CDR3 is 15 residues long. Left in the record is the CDR3 DNA by itself, 45 bases read in frame from the first base. Trimming costs V 0 bases and J 5 bases, and their ends lie 13 bases apart. Only a few counts were recorded for this clonotype. Its recognized antigen is unknown. No base-level quality is on record; no much larger clone is a single base apart. Donors were around 37 systemically healthy Caucasian individuals from Russia aged roughly 6 to 100 years. Each donor gave around 9.9 milliliters of peripheral blood, collected into EDTA-treated Vacutainer tubes. Ficoll-Paque density-gradient centrifugation was used to isolate PBMCs, with at least 6 million obtained per sample. Trizol reagent was used to extract total RNA from PBMCs, with at least 6 micrograms per sample. Naive CD45RAhigh/CD27high T cell percentages were measured by flow cytometry on a PBMC aliquot from every donor.

Beyond this particular receptor, the publication reports: A strong correlation was found between observed TCR beta diversity and the percentage of naive T cells measured by flow cytometry. Total diversity estimates from one million sequenced T cells were considered lower bounds and underestimates. Compared with the aged group, the long-lived group had more naive CD4+ T cells, fewer expanded clones and increased TCR diversity, a pattern suggesting age selection. Because the CMV infection status of the donors was unknown, age-related changes in expanded clonotypes may potentially have been confounded. Since profiling was done on bulk unsorted PBMCs, naive and antigen-experienced compartments could not be conclusively compared. As age increased, observed TCR beta diversity per million T cells dropped in a roughly linear way, and a significant reduction was already evident by age 40.

The library came from 5' RACE. Sequencing took place on an Illumina HiSeq 2500. A second PCR of about 6 to 11 cycles was performed with a sample-barcoded 5' primer and a J-beta primer mix. A template-switch 5' adaptor carrying 12 random nucleotides introduced a unique molecular identifier onto each TCR beta cDNA molecule. Each sample yielded at least 2.5 million CDR3-containing paired-end reads. First-strand cDNA was synthesized from all RNA with the Mint cDNA synthesis kit, primed by a TRBC-specific oligonucleotide. All cDNA was treated with uracil-DNA glycosylase and then went through a first 18-cycle PCR with the universal primers M1SS and BC2_uni_R. The paper's processing steps were these. Normalization of each sample was performed by random selection of 1 million high-quality reads, each carrying a distinct molecular identifier. Reads sharing molecular identifiers were discarded rather than binned into consensus sequences. MiTCR, with a Q25 quality threshold and the strictest error-elimination algorithm, was used for CDR3 identification, clonotype clustering and error correction. A nonparametric unseen species model with Euler transformation was used to estimate a lower bound on total TCR beta diversity. TCRdb ran its own pipeline on the public reads, namely fastp trimming at Q25 and MiXCR clone calling, and kept in-frame beta chains. Each entry is one CDR3 protein sequence, shown with its most common DNA and genes. None of the V and J calls come from the authors' own analysis; TCRdb made them. The sample table records roughly 700,000 distinct CDR3 sequences; approximately 50% of these occur just once. The ten largest account for around a third of the sample.

The sequenced sample consisted of blood. This receptor was identified in a woman in her fifties or sixties in good health. Here the chain combines TRBV4-2 and TRBJ1-2; the D segment cannot be called with confidence. The nucleotides are TGTGCCAGCAGCCAAGATCGGGGTGAAAATTATGGCTACACCTTC. It translates as CASSQDRGENYGYTF.